Given below is one TCR beta chain in context. Its specificity is unknown. These data originate in a study of radiotherapy plus CTLA-4 blockade in lung cancer. Study context: Objective response was observed in about 19% of patients, and disease control in less than 35%.

Participants had chemo-refractory metastatic non-small-cell lung cancer and were treated with focal radiation plus ipilimumab CTLA-4 blockade. This CDR3 has 15 residues. Germline loops: CDR1 KGHSH, CDR2 LQKENI. The V segment lost 3 bases and the J segment 3 bases; nucleotides outside the gene matches: 3. General study findings and limits: Early blood T cell clone dynamics reportedly forecast response best, with interferon-beta. Subsequent to radiotherapy plus ipilimumab, tumor-derived TCR clones underwent expansion in blood.

Sequencing used immunoSEQ multiplex PCR; TCRdb keeps in-frame clones, though not all of them. There are roughly 90,000 clones in the sample; 78% occur only once, and 3% to 4.5% lies in the top ten. The material sequenced was peripheral blood, taken from a patient treated with radiotherapy plus ipilimumab. The rearrangement joins TRBV18 to TRBJ1-5, with 9 bases that match TRBD1. The sequence was collected from a human donor with non-small cell lung cancer who had a partial response to radiotherapy plus ipilimumab. Some clones in this sample may be carry-over from other donors' samples. The CDR3, as DNA: TGTGCCAGCTCACCGGGGACAGGGTCCAATCAGCCCCAGCATTTT. Translation: CASSPGTGSNQPQHF.